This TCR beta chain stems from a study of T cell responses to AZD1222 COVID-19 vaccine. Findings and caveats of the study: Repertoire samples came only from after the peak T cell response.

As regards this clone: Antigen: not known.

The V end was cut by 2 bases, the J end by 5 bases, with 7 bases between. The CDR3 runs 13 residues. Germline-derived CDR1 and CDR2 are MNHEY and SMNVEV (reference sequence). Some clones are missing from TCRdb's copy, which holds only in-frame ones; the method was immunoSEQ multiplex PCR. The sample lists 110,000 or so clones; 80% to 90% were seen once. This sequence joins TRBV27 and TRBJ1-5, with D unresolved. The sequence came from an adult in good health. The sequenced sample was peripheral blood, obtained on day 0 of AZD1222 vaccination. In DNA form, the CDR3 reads TGTGCCAGCAGTTTAGAAGGCTATCAGCCCCAGCATTTT. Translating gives CASSLEGYQPQHF.